This T cell receptor (beta chain) emerged from a study of T cell changes during pregnancy in multiple sclerosis. Generated by immunoSEQ multiplex PCR, the TCRdb table keeps only in-frame clones and is missing some. The data show about 80,000 clones, about 92% seen once. The TCR was taken from a female donor with multiple sclerosis, enrolled in a pregnancy study. The input for sequencing was peripheral blood, taken before pregnancy.

The CDR3 region is CASSETMAGISSSMWGYTF. The CDR3, as DNA: TGTGCCAGCAGCGAAACGATGGCGGGGATATCGTCTTCTATGTGGGGCTACACCTTC. The V and J genes are TRBV7-9 and TRBJ1-2; no definite D call. The CDR3 covers 19 residues. The ends were cut back, 5 bases at V and 8 bases at J, with 33 bases in the middle. Germline CDR1 reads SEHNR; CDR2 reads FQNEAQ (reference sequence).